This T cell receptor (beta chain) was found in a study of long-term antiretroviral therapy in people with HIV. Version v3.0 of the immunoSEQ assay ran at survey level. The assay was immunoSEQ multiplex PCR, and TCRdb's table has in-frame clones only and misses some. The top ten hold less than 3% of the sample, which has tens of thousands of clones, 90% to 95% seen once. Germline values: CDR1 SNHLY, CDR2 FYNNEI. The CDR3 totals 14 residues. Between the trimmed V and J ends, which lost 3 bases and 7 bases, there was a span of 10 bases. The rearrangement links TRBV2 to TRBJ1-6; D is ambiguous. The input for sequencing was unsorted PBMCs, taken 3.7 years after starting antiretroviral therapy. This TCR derives from a woman aged 50 to 60 with HIV. The CDR3 DNA is TGTGCCAGCAGTGAGGAGGCGGGGAATTCACCCCTCCACTTT. This encodes CASSEEAGNSPLHF. Full variable domain (missing parts from reference TRBV2 and TRBJ1-6): EPEVTQTPSHQVTQMGQEVILRCVPISNHLYFYWYRQILGQKVEFLVSFYNNEISEKSEIFDDQFSVERPDGSNFTLKIRSTKLEDSAMYFCASSEEAGNSPLHFGNGTRLTVT.